This T cell receptor beta chain is from a study of PD-L1 blockade in urothelial cancer. The overall study: After treatment start, blood was analyzed at 3 weeks (second dose) and at 6 weeks.

V trimming: 4 bases; J trimming: 4 bases; junction bases outside the gene matches: 8. This CDR3 contains 15 residues. The germline CDR1 and CDR2 sequences are SGHRS and YFSETQ. Time point indicated: peripheral blood 6 weeks after treatment start. Using immunoSEQ multiplex PCR, the repertoire was profiled, and TCRdb retains in-frame clones only, with some absent. The sample lists 48,000 or so clones, 86% occurring once. This TCR derives from a man in his sixties with urothelial cancer. Sample: PBMCs, taken around atezolizumab (anti-PD-L1) treatment. V is TRBV5-1 and J is TRBJ2-5; the match to TRBD2 covers 9 bases. The CDR3 region has the DNA TGCGCCAGCAGCCTCGGAAGCGGGGGGACAGAGACCCAGTACTTC. Its translation: CASSLGSGGTETQYF. Combining the CDR3 with reference TRBV5-1 and TRBJ2-5 gives the whole variable domain KAGVTQTPRYLIKTRGQQVTLSCSPISGHRSVSWYQQTPGQGLQFLFEYFSETQRNKGNFPGRFSGRQFSNSRSEMNVSTLELGDSALYLCASSLGSGGTETQYFGPGTRLLVL.